The 30 T cell receptor beta chains given below trace back to one sample, sequenced in a study of regulatory T cells in long-lasting Graves disease. As for time point: persistent/refractory GD, antithyroid drugs over 5 years with positive TRAb. TCR sequences were obtained from RNA taken from PBMCs. CDR3-region Arm-PCR and iRepertoire HTBI primers produced the TCR beta libraries. TCRdb itself ran the multiplex PCR reads through MiXCR, one entry per CDR3 protein. The sample lists about 400,000 distinct CDR3 sequences, less than 25% occurring once. The sequencing here drew on peripheral blood mononuclear cells (PBMCs), taken when the disease was refractory, from a patient treated with antithyroid drugs. The receptors here all came from a female donor with Graves disease.

Many counts were recorded for this clonotype. The rearrangement links TRBV29-1 to TRBJ1-2; D is undetermined. This CDR3 is 14 amino acids long. V was pared by 5 bases and J by 0 bases, with 13 bases between. Germline lookup yields CDR1 SQVTM and CDR2 ANQGSEA. CDR3 bases: TGCAGCGTTTTCGCTGGGCTTACTAACTATGGCTACACCTTC. The encoded protein is CSVFAGLTNYGYTF.

In this sample, this clonotype turned up a few times. The rearrangement links TRBV6-2 or TRBV6-3 to TRBJ1-2; TRBD1 is a possible D gene (5 bases). The CDR3 has 15 amino acids. The V gene lost 6 bases and the J gene lost 0 bases, with 14 bases spanning the gap. The germline CDR1 and CDR2 sequences are MNHEY and SVGEGT. The CDR3 region is CASSGSGEANYGYTF. CDR3 DNA: TGTGCCAGCAGCGGGTCGGGGGAAGCTAACTATGGCTACACCTTC.

V and J are TRBV7-2 and TRBJ2-2; 7 bases are shared with TRBD1. The trim removed 5 bases at V and 7 bases at J, leaving 13 bases unmatched. Germline V gene sequence: CDR1 SGHTA, CDR2 FQGNSA. The CDR3 spans 16 residues. CDR3 DNA: TGTGCCAGCAGCAACCGGGACAGTGAAGGGGTCGGGGAGCTGTTTTTT. Protein sequence: CASSNRDSEGVGELFF.

This rearrangement joins TRBV3-1 to TRBJ2-1; 14 bases agree with TRBD2. The CDR3 loop spans 16 amino acids. Germline CDR1 LGHDT, CDR2 YNNKEL (reference sequence). V lost 4 bases, J lost 8 bases, and 7 bases stayed unmatched. Written as DNA, the CDR3 is TGTGCCAGCAGCCCGGGGACTAGCGGGAGTGTGGATGAGCAGTTCTTC. Residues: CASSPGTSGSVDEQFF.

This clonotype has only a few counts. The chain links TRBV12-3 or TRBV12-4 to TRBJ2-7; 10 nucleotides align to TRBD2. CDR3 length: 14 residues. With 4 bases clipped from V and 2 bases from J, the junction kept 2 bases outside the gene matches. This CDR3 reads CASSWSGRAYEQYF. The CDR3 DNA is TGTGCCAGCAGTTGGAGCGGGAGGGCCTACGAGCAGTACTTC.

On this clonotype itself: At one end the junction does not follow the germline gene, possibly because of a read error. The chain recombines TRBV4-3 with TRBJ2-2; no clear D gene. The germline V gene has CDR1 LGHNA and CDR2 YSLEER. The CDR3 loop spans 14 amino acids. The CDR3 nucleotides are TGCGCCAGCAGCCAAGGAGTGAACGCCGGGGAGCTGTTTTTT. This encodes CASSQGVNAGELFF.

Regarding this clonotype: Since a much larger clone is just one base distant, this may be a read error. The chain carries TRBV11-1 and TRBJ2-2, with D perhaps TRBD1 (5 bases). Trimming took 4 bases from V and 6 from J, leaving 15 bases between them. The CDR3 totals 15 residues. From germline, CDR1 is SGHAT and CDR2 FQDESV (reference sequence). The chain's CDR3 is CASSSETEYPGELFF. The CDR3 nucleotides read TGTGCCAGCAGCTCCGAGACAGAGTACCCCGGGGAGCTGTTTTTT.

The chain has TRBV29-1 and TRBJ2-7, with TRBD1 matching over 11 bases. In germline, CDR1 is SQVTM, CDR2 ANQGSEA. J was trimmed by 0 bases and V by 4 bases; bases with no gene match: 2. This CDR3 has 14 residues. For the CDR3, the DNA is TGCAGCGTTGCCGGACAGGGGGCCTCCTACGAGCAGTACTTC. Its translation: CSVAGQGASYEQYF.

This clonotype was observed at least ten times. This rearrangement joins TRBV6-2 or TRBV6-3 to TRBJ1-1, with TRBD1 as a possible D gene (5 bases). From germline, CDR1 is MNHEY and CDR2 SVGEGT. CDR3 length: 13 amino acids. V lost 6 bases, J lost 0 bases, and 8 bases lay in between. CDR3 residues: CASRTAMNTEAFF. As DNA, the CDR3 is TGTGCCAGCAGGACAGCCATGAACACTGAAGCTTTCTTT.

J is TRBJ2-7 and V is TRBV2, with 14 bases aligning to TRBD2. With V trimmed by 2 bases and J by 5 bases, 11 bases remained unmatched. From germline, CDR1 is SNHLY and CDR2 FYNNEI. The CDR3 runs 18 residues. CDR3 sequence: CASSEPPGLAGEYDEQYF. The CDR3 DNA follows: TGTGCCAGCAGTGAACCCCCGGGACTAGCGGGAGAATACGACGAGCAGTACTTC.

This clonotype was counted at least ten times. The chain links TRBV6-5 to TRBJ2-2; D not resolved. Trimming took 4 bases from V and 6 from J, leaving 15 bases between them. The CDR3 sequence is 15 residues long. Per the germline V gene, CDR1 is MNHEY and CDR2 is SVGAGI. DNA for the CDR3: TGTGCCAGCAGTTCCAAACCAGACAATCCCGGGGAGCTGTTTTTT. Its translation is CASSSKPDNPGELFF.

This clonotype was recorded many times. The V gene is TRBV6-1, the J gene TRBJ1-1, with a tentative D call TRBD1 (5 bases). The CDR3 is made up of 15 amino acids. The germline gives CDR1 MNHNS, CDR2 SASEGT. Between the trimmed V and J ends, which lost 6 bases and 4 bases, there was a span of 18 bases. CDR3 sequence (DNA): TGTGCCAGCAGCAAAGACAGTACTAGGGTCACTGAAGCTTTCTTT. Translated: CASSKDSTRVTEAFF.

Ten or more counts support this clonotype. CDR3 residues: CASRGGRTEAFF. In nucleotides, the CDR3 is TGTGCCAGCAGAGGAGGGCGCACTGAAGCTTTCTTT. The chain couples TRBV28 to TRBJ1-1; D not certain. Germline values: CDR1 MDHEN, CDR2 SYDVKM. V was pared by 6 bases and J by 4 bases, with 9 bases between. CDR3 length equals 12 residues.

This clonotype was counted only a few times. The chain uses TRBV6-5 and TRBJ1-2; 7 bases are a match to TRBD1. V dropped 0 bases and J dropped 4; count of bases not matched to a gene: 2. CDR3 length: 14 residues. Germline V gene lookup returns CDR1 MNHEY and CDR2 SVGAGI. The DNA of the CDR3 is TGTGCCAGCAGTTACTCCCGGACAGGCTATGGCTACACCTTC. Translation gives CASSYSRTGYGYTF.

The rearrangement uses TRBV19 and TRBJ1-1; tentative D call: TRBD1 (6 bases). This CDR3 is built from 14 residues. The V end lost 5 bases, the J end lost 0 bases, and 10 bases lay between the germline ends. Germline loops: CDR1 LNHDA, CDR2 SQIVND (reference sequence). As DNA, the CDR3 is TGTGCCAGTAGTTGGACAGACATGAACACTGAAGCTTTCTTT. This sequence encodes CASSWTDMNTEAFF.

This clonotype occurred a few times. A much larger clone differs from this one at a single base, so this may be a read error. The chain uses TRBV6-2 or TRBV6-3 and TRBJ2-7, with 9 positions matching TRBD1. Germline V lookup: CDR1 MNHEY, CDR2 SVGEGT. The CDR3 totals 17 residues. The CDR3 DNA is TGTGCCTGCAGTTACTCGGGGGTGCGGGACAGGGTCTACGAGCAGTACTTC. It yields the protein CACSYSGVRDRVYEQYF.

The gene calls are TRBV20-1 and TRBJ2-2, with 10 bases lining up with TRBD2. From germline, CDR1 is DFQATT and CDR2 SNEGSKA (reference sequence). The CDR3 loop spans 18 amino acids. V dropped 1 base and J dropped 6; count of bases not matched to a gene: 14. The CDR3, as DNA: TGCAGTGCTAGAGGAGGACTAGCGGTTCCAACATGGGCCGGGGAGCTGTTTTTT. Translation: CSARGGLAVPTWAGELFF.

The rearrangement joins TRBV30 to TRBJ1-5; D not resolved. CDR1 GTSNPN and CDR2 SVGIG come from the germline V gene (reference sequence). The ends were cut back, 3 bases at V and 7 bases at J, with 13 bases in the middle. The CDR3 consists of 13 residues. The CDR3 spells CAWSAGEFQPQHF. For the CDR3, the DNA is TGTGCCTGGAGCGCCGGGGAGTTCCAGCCCCAGCATTTT.

The chain has TRBV11-2 and TRBJ2-1, with TRBD1 matching 11 bases. With V trimmed by 0 bases and J by 6 bases, 19 bases remained unmatched. The CDR3 runs to 21 residues. Germline values: CDR1 SGHAT, CDR2 FQNNGV. CDR3 protein: CASSLDLFGQGAPSGTNEQFF. CDR3 sequence (DNA): TGTGCCAGCAGCTTAGATCTATTCGGACAGGGGGCACCTAGCGGGACCAATGAGCAGTTCTTC.

The chain uses TRBV28 and TRBJ2-5; 13 positions agree with TRBD2. CDR1 is MDHEN and CDR2 is SYDVKM in the germline V gene. With V trimmed by 4 bases and J by 5 bases, 7 bases remained unmatched. The CDR3 is made up of 16 amino acids. CDR3 protein: CASSSLLAGGPETQYF. The CDR3, as DNA: TGTGCCAGCAGTTCTTTACTAGCGGGAGGGCCGGAGACCCAGTACTTC. The variable domain in full, completed from reference TRBV28 and TRBJ2-5, reads DVKVTQSSRYLVKRTGEKVFLECVQDMDHENMFWYRQDPGLGLRLIYFSYDVKMKEKGDIPEGYSVSREKKERFSLILESASTNQTSMYLCASSSLLAGGPETQYFGPGTRLLVL.

This clonotype was seen only a few times. The V and J genes are TRBV12-3 or TRBV12-4 and TRBJ2-1; 9 bases fit TRBD2. With 1 base clipped from V and 8 bases from J, the junction kept 6 bases outside the gene matches. The CDR3 covers 15 residues. The CDR3 bases are TGTGCCAGCAGTTTAGATAGCGGGAGATTGGATGAGCAGTTCTTC. Translated: CASSLDSGRLDEQFF.

The sample holds many counts of this clonotype. The rearrangement links TRBV3-1 to TRBJ1-4, with D perhaps matching TRBD1 (5 bases). Trimming removed 3 bases at V and 0 bases at J, with 11 bases between. CDR3 size: 16 residues. CDR1 and CDR2 from the germline V gene are LGHDT and YNNKEL (reference sequence). The DNA for the CDR3 is TGTGCCAGCAGCCAGAGACAGATAGCAACTAATGAAAAACTGTTTTTT. Translated, it gives CASSQRQIATNEKLFF.

This chain uses TRBV2 with TRBJ2-6; no reliable D call. The CDR3 runs 13 residues. V was shortened by 9 bases and J by 4 bases, with 10 bases between the two germline ends. Looked up from germline, CDR1 is SNHLY and CDR2 is FYNNEI. The CDR3, as DNA: TGTGCCAGACAGTTTTCCGGGGCCAACGTCCTGACTTTC. Protein: CARQFSGANVLTF.

This clonotype was seen a few times. CDR3 in DNA: TGTGCCAGCAGCCCCCGAGGGCAAGGCTACGAGCAGTACTTC. Residues: CASSPRGQGYEQYF. This chain uses TRBV9 with TRBJ2-7, with D possibly matching TRBD2 (5 bases). CDR3 length equals 14 residues. The V gene's germline CDR1 is SGDLS and CDR2 YYNGEE. Between the trimmed V and J ends, which lost 4 bases and 3 bases, there was a span of 14 bases.

Comment on this clonotype: Given the absence of the conserved phenylalanine or tryptophan at the CDR3 end, a read error is likely. The V call is TRBV7-6, the J call TRBJ1-1; the match to TRBD1 covers 8 bases. Germline V lookup: CDR1 SGHVS, CDR2 FNYEAQ. CDR3 length equals 15 residues. The trim removed 1 base at V and 4 bases at J, leaving 5 bases unmatched. The CDR3 loop reads CASSLVPTGGTEAFL. DNA of the CDR3: TGTGCCAGCAGCTTAGTCCCCACAGGGGGCACTGAAGCTTTCTTA.

This clonotype turned up a few times. The chain has TRBV6-1 and TRBJ1-5; possibly TRBD1 for D (6 bases). CDR1 MNHNS and CDR2 SASEGT come from the germline V gene. Trimming pared 7 bases from V and 7 bases from J, leaving 17 bases between. The CDR3 is made up of 14 amino acids. The DNA for the CDR3 is TGTGCCAGCAAGGGAGGGGACATAAAACAGCCCCAGCATTTT. Amino acids: CASKGGDIKQPQHF.

In this sample, this clonotype turned up a few times. The chain carries TRBV12-3 or TRBV12-4 and TRBJ2-2; D is undetermined. Deletions cut 5 bases from V and 6 bases from J, with 10 bases between. The CDR3 runs 13 residues. CDR3 nucleotides: TGTGCCAGCAGTCTGTTATCTCCCGGGGAGCTGTTTTTT. Amino acids: CASSLLSPGELFF.

The chain recombines TRBV27 with TRBJ1-1; D ambiguous. Germline V gene sequence: CDR1 MNHEY, CDR2 SMNVEV (reference sequence). The CDR3 covers 16 residues. Trimming stripped 3 bases from V and 2 bases from J, with 16 bases between. CDR3 nucleotide sequence: TGTGCCAGCAGTTTGGATTGGCGGCTGCTAAACACTGAAGCTTTCTTT. Protein: CASSLDWRLLNTEAFF.

The J gene is TRBJ1-4, the V gene TRBV7-9, with D possibly TRBD1 on 5 matching bases. CDR1 and CDR2 (germline): SEHNR, FQNEAQ (reference sequence). V was pared by 1 base and J by 5 bases, with 8 bases between. CDR3 length: 14 residues. Written as DNA, the CDR3 is TGTGCCAGCAGCTTAGAGACAGCGAATGAAAAACTGTTTTTT. Amino acids: CASSLETANEKLFF.

This clonotype was detected only a few times. The CDR3 is CASSERSAVNYGYTF. The CDR3 DNA follows: TGTGCCAGCAGTGAACGGTCGGCAGTCAACTATGGCTACACCTTC. This chain joins TRBV6-2 or TRBV6-3 and TRBJ1-2; D gene uncertain. The V gene's germline CDR1 is MNHEY and CDR2 SVGEGT. Trimming removed 5 bases from V and 2 bases from J, with 15 bases in between. The CDR3 is 15 residues long.